Following are 27 T cell receptor beta chains from one sample sequenced in a study of molecular identifiers for immune sequencing clone quantification. TCRdb redid the calling of the PCR reads with MiXCR, one entry per CDR3 protein. The sample holds more than 95,000 distinct CDR3 sequences, approximately 25% seen once. The sample was naive CD8+ T cells from blood, with Jurkat cell RNA spiked in. As to subset: FACS-sorted CD8+CD4-CCR7+CD45RA+ naive T cells. The receptors were sampled from a human donor in good health. Some libraries in this study had Jurkat cell RNA spiked in.

CDR3 in amino acids: CASSQDRTGLLSYEQYF. The CDR3 DNA sequence: TGCGCCAGCAGCCAAGATCGGACAGGGCTCCTCTCCTACGAGCAGTACTTC. The V gene is TRBV4-3, the J gene TRBJ2-7, with 8 positions matching TRBD1. Germline V gene sequence: CDR1 LGHNA, CDR2 YSLEER. V shed 0 bases, J shed 0 bases, and the junction held 7 bases outside the gene matches. CDR3 length equals 17 residues.

The chain joins TRBV7-6 to TRBJ2-1, with 8 bases lining up with TRBD2. The V gene's germline CDR1 is SGHVS and CDR2 FNYEAQ. With V trimmed by 3 bases and J by 2 bases, 6 bases remained unmatched. This CDR3 is built from 16 residues. The CDR3 loop is CASSLDSGVAYNEQFF. The CDR3 nucleotides read TGTGCCAGCAGCTTGGATAGCGGGGTTGCCTACAATGAGCAGTTCTTC. Using reference TRBV7-6 and TRBJ2-1 for the parts outside the CDR3, the full variable domain is GAGVSQSPRYKVTKRGQDVALRCDPISGHVSLYWYRQALGQGPEFLTYFNYEAQQDKSGLPNDRFSAERPEGSISTLTIQRTEQRDSAMYRCASSLDSGVAYNEQFFGPGTRLTVL.

This clonotype was observed a few times. This chain uses TRBV27 with TRBJ1-4, with a possible D match to TRBD1 (5 bases). V lost 7 bases to trimming and J lost 8 bases, with 14 bases between them. From germline, CDR1 is MNHEY and CDR2 SMNVEV (reference sequence). The CDR3 length is 13 residues. The DNA of the CDR3 is TGTGCCAGCACCCCAGGGCTGGGGGAAAAACTGTTTTTT. It translates to CASTPGLGEKLFF.

This clonotype was picked up many times. The chain uses TRBV10-3 and TRBJ2-5; TRBD1 matches 8 bases. This CDR3 contains 12 residues. Trimming removed 6 bases from V and 5 bases from J; junction bases left unmatched: 2. The germline CDR1 and CDR2 sequences are ENHRY and SYGVKD. This CDR3 is CAIRTGEETQYF. CDR3 DNA: TGTGCCATCAGGACAGGGGAGGAGACCCAGTACTTC.

This clonotype was found many times. The DNA for the CDR3 is TGTGCCAGCAGCAGTTGGGACCTCCTCACAGATACGCAGTATTTT. It translates to CASSSWDLLTDTQYF. This chain joins TRBV9 and TRBJ2-3, with D tentatively TRBD1 or TRBD2 (5 bases each). The V gene lost 4 bases and the J gene lost 2 bases, with 14 bases spanning the gap. Germline CDR1 SGDLS, CDR2 YYNGEE. This CDR3 region has 15 residues.

This clonotype was observed a few times. This sequence joins TRBV27 and TRBJ2-7; D unclear. The germline V and J ends were trimmed by 4 bases and 7 bases, with 11 bases remaining between them. Germline assignment: CDR1 MNHEY and CDR2 SMNVEV (reference sequence). There are 12 residues in the CDR3. The CDR3, as DNA: TGTGCCAGCAGTTCCCCCACGTGGGAGCAGTACTTC. This translates into CASSSPTWEQYF.

This clonotype was counted many times. The rearrangement uses TRBV5-1 and TRBJ1-2; D call uncertain. The CDR3 loop spans 14 amino acids. Trimming shortened V by 0 bases and J by 0 bases, and 6 bases separated the two germline ends. CDR1 SGHRS and CDR2 YFSETQ come from the germline V gene. The CDR3 protein is CASSLAETNYGYTF. DNA for the CDR3: TGCGCCAGCAGCTTGGCCGAGACTAACTATGGCTACACCTTC.

This clonotype was counted at least ten times. V is TRBV7-9 and J is TRBJ2-2; D unresolved. The CDR3 extends over 14 amino acids. V dropped 3 bases and J dropped 6 bases, with 11 bases sitting between them. Germline V lookup: CDR1 SEHNR, CDR2 FQNEAQ (reference sequence). The CDR3 coding sequence is TGTGCCAGCAGCTTGGGGTTGAGAGCCGGGGAGCTGTTTTTT. It yields the protein CASSLGLRAGELFF.

The table lists this clonotype with many counts. The V and J genes are TRBV19 and TRBJ2-3; D may correspond to TRBD1 or TRBD2 (5 bases each). The CDR3 is 16 residues long. Germline CDR1 and CDR2: LNHDA and SQIVND (reference sequence). V was trimmed by 5 bases and J by 2 bases, leaving 17 bases between them. DNA for the CDR3: TGTGCCAGTAGTCCCGGGGCGTTTCCCTTCACAGATACGCAGTATTTT. Translating it yields CASSPGAFPFTDTQYF. The complete variable domain, with remaining parts taken from reference TRBV19 and TRBJ2-3, reads DGGITQSPKYLFRKEGQNVTLSCEQNLNHDAMYWYRQDPGQGLRLIYYSQIVNDFQKGDIAEGYSVSREKKESFPLTVTSAQKNPTAFYLCASSPGAFPFTDTQYFGPGTRLTVL.

This clonotype occurred many times. V is TRBV5-1 and J is TRBJ2-1, with 8 bases aligning to TRBD2. Germline CDR1 and CDR2: SGHRS and YFSETQ. With V trimmed by 4 bases and J by 3 bases, 6 bases remained unmatched. CDR3 length: 15 residues. The CDR3 here is CASSPGTSHYNEQFF. The CDR3, as DNA: TGCGCCAGCAGCCCAGGGACTAGTCACTACAATGAGCAGTTCTTC.

The J gene is TRBJ1-5, the V gene TRBV27; TRBD1 matches at 7 bases. Losses at the gene ends were 8 bases for V and 5 bases for J; bases not matched to a gene: 9. The CDR3 sequence is 14 residues long. Germline V gene lookup returns CDR1 MNHEY and CDR2 SMNVEV (reference sequence). The CDR3 sequence: CASRSQGRDQPQHF. In DNA, the CDR3 is TGTGCCAGCCGATCACAGGGGAGGGATCAGCCCCAGCATTTT.

This clonotype occurred a few times. The V and J genes are TRBV20-1 and TRBJ2-5, with 8 bases matching TRBD2. The CDR3 covers 16 residues. V trimming: 0 bases; J trimming: 7 bases; junction bases outside the gene matches: 13. The V gene's germline CDR1 is DFQATT and CDR2 SNEGSKA (reference sequence). CDR3 sequence (DNA): TGCAGTGCTAGAGATGGGGTCCGGGAGGGCGGGAGGACCCAGTACTTC. This sequence encodes CSARDGVREGGRTQYF.

This rearrangement joins TRBV9 to TRBJ2-7, with D maybe TRBD1 (5 bases). The CDR3 length is 15 residues. V was clipped by 3 bases and J by 1 base, with 14 bases between them. Germline CDR1 is SGDLS and CDR2 is YYNGEE. CDR3 DNA sequence: TGTGCCAGCAGCGAGGGGTTTAGTGGGTCCTACGAGCAGTACTTC. Its protein is CASSEGFSGSYEQYF.

In its sample, this clonotype was seen many times. CDR3 sequence: CAWKVVAEAFF. CDR3 nucleotide sequence: TGTGCCTGGAAGGTTGTAGCTGAAGCTTTCTTT. V is TRBV30 and J is TRBJ1-1; D remains unclear. The CDR3 loop spans 11 amino acids. V was trimmed by 4 bases and J by 6 bases, leaving 9 bases between them. Germline V lookup: CDR1 GTSNPN, CDR2 SVGIG (reference sequence).

This clonotype was detected only a few times. The chain has TRBV4-1 and TRBJ2-5, with D possibly TRBD2 on 5 matching bases. This CDR3 is built from 14 residues. Trimming left V 2 bases short and J 1 base short, with 8 bases between. CDR1 is MGHRA and CDR2 is YSYEKL in the germline V gene. As DNA, the CDR3 is TGCGCCAGCAGCCAAAGCGGTGGCCAAGAGACCCAGTACTTC. Translating it yields CASSQSGGQETQYF.

CDR3 bases: TGCGCCAGCAGCCAAGGCACAGGCCCTAGCACAGATACGCAGTATTTT. Translating it yields CASSQGTGPSTDTQYF. This chain connects TRBV4-1 to TRBJ2-3; possible D gene TRBD1, 5 bases. The CDR3 length is 16 residues. CDR1 is MGHRA, CDR2 YSYEKL, per germline. Trimming pared 1 base from V and 0 bases from J, leaving 11 bases between.

This clonotype occurred many times. J is TRBJ2-5 and V is TRBV5-1; 9 nucleotides line up with TRBD1. Trimming at V came to 4 bases and at J to 3 bases, leaving 7 bases not matched to a gene. The CDR3 extends over 15 amino acids. Germline CDR1 SGHRS, CDR2 YFSETQ. In DNA form, the CDR3 reads TGCGCCAGCAGCCCGGGGACAGGGTTTGAAGAGACCCAGTACTTC. Protein sequence: CASSPGTGFEETQYF.

This clonotype was observed at least ten times. V is TRBV20-1 and J is TRBJ2-7; no firm D call. Trimming stripped 5 bases from V and 0 bases from J, with 17 bases between. CDR1 is DFQATT, CDR2 SNEGSKA, per germline (reference sequence). The CDR3 totals 15 residues. For the CDR3, the DNA is TGCAGTGCTTCCCACCAAGGGCGTCTCTCCTACGAGCAGTACTTC. It is translated as CSASHQGRLSYEQYF.

This clonotype was seen a handful of times. This could be a read error, since a much larger clone is one nucleotide away. The chain combines TRBV11-2 with TRBJ2-5; tentative D call: TRBD1 (6 bases). Germline CDR1 is SGHAT and CDR2 is FQNNGV. The CDR3 runs to 14 residues. In nucleotides, the CDR3 is TGTGCCAGCAGCCCCGAGGACAGTAAAGAGACCCTGTACTTC. It yields the protein CASSPEDSKETLYF.

This clonotype was recorded at least ten times. This chain joins TRBV7-6 and TRBJ1-1; weak D call: TRBD1 (6 bases). Looked up from germline, CDR1 is SGHVS and CDR2 is FNYEAQ. Deletions cut 5 bases from V and 4 bases from J, with 14 bases between. The CDR3 contains 14 residues. The CDR3 DNA reads TGTGCCAGCAGCCCCGGGGGGGCGTTCACTGAAGCTTTCTTT. It is translated as CASSPGGAFTEAFF.

This chain connects TRBV12-3 or TRBV12-4 to TRBJ1-1, with D hard to call. The CDR3 consists of 14 residues. V lost 3 bases, J lost 0 bases, and 8 bases lay in between. The CDR3 region is CASSFGQLNTEAFF. The CDR3 DNA reads as TGTGCCAGCAGTTTTGGGCAGCTGAACACTGAAGCTTTCTTT.

With regard to this clonotype: A read error is possible here, since a much larger clone lies one base away. The V and J genes are TRBV9 and TRBJ2-3, with D unresolved. The CDR3 runs 17 residues. With 4 bases removed from V and 0 bases from J, the gap between germline ends came to 18 bases. The germline V gene encodes CDR1 SGDLS and CDR2 YYNGEE. The CDR3 region is CASSRSFYGTSTDTQYF. DNA for the CDR3: TGTGCCAGCAGCCGATCCTTCTATGGAACTAGCACAGATACGCAGTATTTT.

With regard to this clonotype: This may be a read error: a much more frequent sequence differs by one nucleotide. The rearrangement joins TRBV19 to TRBJ2-7; D is unresolved. Germline CDR1 LNHDA, CDR2 SQIVND (reference sequence). This CDR3 has 15 residues. DNA for the CDR3: TGTGCCAGTACCGCCGCCGCGGAAAGCTCCTACGAGCGGTACTTC. Its protein product is CASTAAAESSYERYF.

This clonotype occurred many times. The chain is built from TRBV19 and TRBJ1-1; D perhaps matches TRBD1 (5 bases). The CDR3 has 13 residues. Germline assignment: CDR1 LNHDA and CDR2 SQIVND (reference sequence). Trimming shortened V by 3 bases and J by 6 bases, and 11 bases separated the two germline ends. The CDR3 region is CASSIVQGSEAFF. The CDR3 DNA is TGTGCCAGTAGTATTGTTCAGGGATCTGAAGCTTTCTTT.

This clonotype was found a few times. The rearrangement joins TRBV3-1 to TRBJ2-2, with D unclear. CDR1 LGHDT and CDR2 YNNKEL come from the germline V gene (reference sequence). Trimming removed 1 base at V and 4 bases at J, with 16 bases between. There are 17 residues in the CDR3. The CDR3: CASSQVSLMDRTGELFF. As DNA, the CDR3 is TGTGCCAGCAGCCAAGTTAGTCTCATGGATCGCACCGGGGAGCTGTTTTTT.

This clonotype was observed a handful of times. The chain couples TRBV27 to TRBJ2-7; D perhaps matches TRBD1 (6 bases). Germline V lookup: CDR1 MNHEY, CDR2 SMNVEV (reference sequence). Deletions cut 5 bases from V and 2 bases from J, with 16 bases between. The CDR3 contains 15 residues. The CDR3 region has the DNA TGTGCCAGCAGTCCGCAAAACAGGGACCCCTACGAGCAGTACTTC. The encoded protein is CASSPQNRDPYEQYF.

The chain joins TRBV19 to TRBJ2-2; TRBD2 might be the D (5 bases). Germline CDR1 reads LNHDA; CDR2 reads SQIVND (reference sequence). This CDR3 has 13 residues. V lost 7 bases, J lost 4 bases, and 10 bases lay in between. In DNA form, the CDR3 reads TGTGCCAGTAAGATCGCGGGCACCGGGGAGCTGTTTTTT. Amino acid sequence: CASKIAGTGELFF.